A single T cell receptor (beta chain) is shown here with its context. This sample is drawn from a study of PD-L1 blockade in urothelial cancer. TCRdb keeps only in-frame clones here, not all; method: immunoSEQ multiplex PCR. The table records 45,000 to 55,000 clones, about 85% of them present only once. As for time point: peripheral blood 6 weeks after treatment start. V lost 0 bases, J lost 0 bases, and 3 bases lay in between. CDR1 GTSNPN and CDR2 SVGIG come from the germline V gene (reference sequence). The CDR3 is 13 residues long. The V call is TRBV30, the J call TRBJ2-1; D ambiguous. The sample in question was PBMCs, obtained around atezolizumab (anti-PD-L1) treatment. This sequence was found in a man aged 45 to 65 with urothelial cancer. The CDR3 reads CAWSVRSYNEQFF. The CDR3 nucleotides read TGTGCCTGGAGTGTTCGCTCCTACAATGAGCAGTTCTTC.